The 3 T cell receptor beta chains below all came from one sample that was sequenced in a study of T cells after yellow fever vaccination. TCRdb reprocessed the 5' RACE reads via MiXCR and lists one record per CDR3 protein. The sample lists 320,000 or so distinct CDR3 sequences; roughly 8% were seen once. The starting material was PBMCs, obtained more than 40 days after the first yellow fever vaccination. Receptor source: a man aged 18 to 30 who received the YFV17D yellow fever vaccine.

This clonotype was seen a handful of times. The CDR3 coding sequence is TGTGCCAGCAGCTTCATGGACAGGGAACAAGAGACCCAGTACTTC. Residues: CASSFMDREQETQYF. V gene TRBV5-6 combines with J gene TRBJ2-5; 8 nucleotides align to TRBD1. Germline values: CDR1 SGHDT, CDR2 YYEEEE. With 2 bases clipped from V and 2 bases from J, the junction kept 5 bases outside the gene matches. This CDR3 region has 15 residues.

In its sample, this clonotype was seen a few times. The chain recombines TRBV9 with TRBJ2-3, with D perhaps being TRBD1 or TRBD2 (5 bases each). The V end lost 0 bases, the J end lost 0 bases, and 8 bases lay between the germline ends. Germline V gene data show CDR1 as SGDLS and CDR2 as YYNGEE. This CDR3 region has 15 residues. The CDR3 here is CASSVGDGSTDTQYF. CDR3 coding DNA: TGTGCCAGCAGCGTAGGGGACGGCAGCACAGATACGCAGTATTTT.

The genes are TRBV7-9 and TRBJ1-4; D might be TRBD1 (5 bases). The CDR3 extends over 15 amino acids. CDR1 SEHNR and CDR2 FQNEAQ come from the germline V gene (reference sequence). Trimming removed 3 bases at V and 4 bases at J, with 12 bases between. The CDR3 sequence: CASSFGATHNEKLFF. The CDR3 DNA sequence: TGTGCCAGCAGCTTTGGGGCCACTCATAATGAAAAACTGTTTTTT. The full variable domain, with the rest looked up from reference TRBV7-9 and TRBJ1-4, is DTGVSQNPRHKITKRGQNVTFRCDPISEHNRLYWYRQTLGQGPEFLTYFQNEAQLEKSRLLSDRFSAERPKGSFSTLEIQRTEQGDSAMYLCASSFGATHNEKLFFGSGTQLSVL.